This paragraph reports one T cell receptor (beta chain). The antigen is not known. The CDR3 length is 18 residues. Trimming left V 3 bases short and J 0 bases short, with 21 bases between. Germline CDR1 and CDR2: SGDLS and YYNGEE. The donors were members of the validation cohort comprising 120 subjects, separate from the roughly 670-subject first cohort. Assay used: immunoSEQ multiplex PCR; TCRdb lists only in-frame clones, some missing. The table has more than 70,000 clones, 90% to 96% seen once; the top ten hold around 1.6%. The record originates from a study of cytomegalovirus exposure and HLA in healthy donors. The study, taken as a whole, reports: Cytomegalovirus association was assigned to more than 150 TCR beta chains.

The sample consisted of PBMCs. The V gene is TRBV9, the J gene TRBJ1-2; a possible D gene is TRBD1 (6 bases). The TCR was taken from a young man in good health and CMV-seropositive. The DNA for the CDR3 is TGTGCCAGCAGCGGGGGTTATGACAGGCCCCTCGCTAACTATGGCTACACCTTC. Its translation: CASSGGYDRPLANYGYTF.